These 18 T cell receptor beta chains came from one sample sequenced in a study of blood T cell repertoires in COVID-19. Profiled with immunoSEQ multiplex PCR; TCRdb holds only in-frame clones, not every one. The data contain approximately 37,000 clones, approximately 89% of them singletons. The specimen was peripheral blood. These receptors all come from a woman in her sixties or seventies with acute or convalescent COVID-19.

The CDR3, as DNA: TGTGCCAGCAGCTCCCCCGGGACAGTGGAGACCCAGTACTTC. Translating it yields CASSSPGTVETQYF. V gene TRBV5-6 combines with J gene TRBJ2-5; 7 bases are a match to TRBD1. Germline CDR1 reads SGHDT; CDR2 reads YYEEEE. CDR3 length equals 14 residues. Losses at the gene ends were 3 bases for V and 5 bases for J; bases not matched to a gene: 7.

To note about this clone: The junction does not match germline at one end; this may be a read error. CDR3 bases: TGTGCCAGCAGTTTGGCCGGGGAGCTGTGGGACTTC. Its translation is CASSLAGELWDF. J is TRBJ2-5 and V is TRBV5-5, with D possibly being TRBD2 (5 bases). The germline V gene has CDR1 SGHKS and CDR2 YYEKEE (reference sequence). The CDR3 is 12 residues long.

The V gene is TRBV7-2, the J gene TRBJ1-1, with D perhaps TRBD1 (6 bases). The CDR3 totals 14 residues. V was pared by 8 bases and J by 4 bases, with 17 bases between. Germline CDR1 and CDR2: SGHTA and FQGNSA. CDR3 amino acids: CASEGTGISTEAFF. The CDR3 DNA sequence: TGTGCCAGCGAGGGAACAGGGATCAGCACTGAAGCTTTCTTT.

This clone is medium-sized within its sample. The chain links TRBV9 to TRBJ2-1; tentative D call: TRBD2 (6 bases). V was cut by 6 bases and J by 10 bases, with 20 bases left in between. CDR3 size: 14 residues. Germline V gene data show CDR1 as SGDLS and CDR2 as YYNGEE. The DNA of the CDR3 is TGTGCCAGCACCGCCGGGACTCGGTTGGAGGAGCAGTTCTTC. It translates to CASTAGTRLEEQFF. Based on the CDR3 plus reference TRBV9 and TRBJ2-1, the full variable domain is DSGVTQTPKHLITATGQRVTLRCSPRSGDLSVYWYQQSLDQGLQFLIQYYNGEERAKGNILERFSAQQFPDLHSELNLSSLELGDSALYFCASTAGTRLEEQFFGPGTRLTVL.

The V and J genes are TRBV5-1 and TRBJ1-4; 8 positions match TRBD1. Germline CDR1 SGHRS, CDR2 YFSETQ. The junction had 10 bases not matched to a gene; V was cut back by 4 bases and J by 8 bases. This CDR3 is built from 15 residues. CDR3 sequence (DNA): TGCGCCAGCAGCCCAGGACAGGGTATTGGCGAAAAACTGTTTTTT. Its translation: CASSPGQGIGEKLFF.

For the CDR3, the DNA is TGTGCCACCCGGACTAGCTACGAGCAGTACGTC. This translates into CATRTSYEQYV. This chain connects TRBV10-3 to TRBJ2-7, with 7 bases fitting TRBD2. The CDR3 has 11 residues. J was trimmed by 3 bases and V by 10 bases; bases with no gene match: 3. Germline V gives CDR1 ENHRY, CDR2 SYGVKD.

The count of this clone is one. This chain joins TRBV7-2 and TRBJ2-5; D may be TRBD2 (5 bases). Trimming stripped 0 bases from V and 3 bases from J, with 8 bases between. This CDR3 comprises 14 residues. Per germline, CDR1 SGHTA and CDR2 FQGNSA. The CDR3 sequence: CASSLATGKETQYF. The CDR3, as DNA: TGTGCCAGCAGCTTAGCCACCGGGAAAGAGACCCAGTACTTC.

The chain is built from TRBV10-3 and TRBJ2-5; 7 bases map to TRBD1. The CDR3 extends over 13 amino acids. Per the germline V gene, CDR1 is ENHRY and CDR2 is SYGVKD. V lost 11 bases, J lost 2 bases, and 8 bases stayed unmatched. The CDR3 region is CAVFLGQQETQYF. The CDR3 DNA follows: TGTGCCGTTTTTTTGGGACAGCAAGAGACCCAGTACTTC.

Written as DNA, the CDR3 is TGTGCCAGCTCACCCGGACTAGCGGGCACAGATACGCAGTATTTT. Translated, it gives CASSPGLAGTDTQYF. The V and J genes are TRBV18 and TRBJ2-3, with 10 bases identical to TRBD2. The CDR3 is 15 amino acids. Germline CDR1 reads KGHSH; CDR2 reads LQKENI. The V gene end was trimmed by 3 bases and the J gene end by 1 base; junction bases not matched to a gene: 1.

In this sample, this clone is medium-sized. The chain has TRBV9 and TRBJ2-3, with D perhaps matching TRBD2 (5 bases). This CDR3 is 17 amino acids long. CDR1 SGDLS and CDR2 YYNGEE come from the germline V gene. Deletions cut 3 bases from V and 6 bases from J, with 23 bases between. The CDR3 is CASSAGRETPARDTQYF. The CDR3 nucleotides are TGTGCCAGCAGCGCGGGGAGAGAGACCCCAGCACGCGATACGCAGTATTTT.

CDR3 bases: TGTGCCAGCAGCTTGGGACTAGCGGGAGGTAAGGCAGATGAGCAGTTCTTC. Amino acid sequence: CASSLGLAGGKADEQFF. This sequence joins TRBV7-3 and TRBJ2-1; TRBD2 matches at 15 bases. The ends lost 3 bases at V and 8 bases at J; junction bases unmatched: 8. The CDR3 is 17 amino acids. CDR1 and CDR2 (germline): SGHTA, FQGTGA.

This clone was picked up one time. V usage is TRBV7-2 and J usage is TRBJ2-7, with 12 bases aligning to TRBD1. The CDR3 extends over 14 amino acids. Germline values: CDR1 SGHTA, CDR2 FQGNSA. J gave up 6 bases and V 4 bases, and 4 bases lay outside the gene matches. The CDR3 sequence is CASSSLGQGAEQYV. The CDR3 nucleotides are TGTGCCAGCAGCTCCTTGGGACAGGGGGCCGAGCAGTACGTC.

The chain is built from TRBV15 and TRBJ2-1; D perhaps matches TRBD2 (5 bases). In germline, CDR1 is LNHNV, CDR2 YYDKDF (reference sequence). There are 15 residues in the CDR3. V lost 0 bases and J lost 10, with 16 bases in between. CDR3 sequence: CATSRERAGGGEQFF. CDR3 DNA: TGTGCCACCAGCAGAGAAAGGGCAGGAGGAGGCGAGCAGTTCTTC.

This clone appeared a single time. V usage is TRBV28 and J usage is TRBJ2-2; maybe TRBD2 (5 bases). Germline loops: CDR1 MDHEN, CDR2 SYDVKM. This CDR3 contains 14 residues. Deletions cut 10 bases from V and 3 bases from J, with 15 bases between. The CDR3 coding sequence is TGTGCCACCGACCCGGGAACCTACACCGGGGAGCTGTTTTTT. This translates into CATDPGTYTGELFF. Drawing the rest from reference TRBV28 and TRBJ2-2, the complete variable domain is DVKVTQSSRYLVKRTGEKVFLECVQDMDHENMFWYRQDPGLGLRLIYFSYDVKMKEKGDIPEGYSVSREKKERFSLILESASTNQTSMYLCATDPGTYTGELFFGEGSRLTVL.

V gene TRBV5-5 combines with J gene TRBJ2-5, with D perhaps matching TRBD2 (6 bases). The V gene's germline CDR1 is SGHKS and CDR2 YYEKEE (reference sequence). Between the trimmed V and J ends, which lost 1 base and 4 bases, there was a span of 14 bases. This CDR3 contains 15 residues. CDR3 region: CASSLSGTHPETQYF. The DNA of the CDR3 is TGTGCCAGCAGCTTGTCCGGGACTCACCCAGAGACCCAGTACTTC.

The V and J genes are TRBV7-8 and TRBJ1-2; D is ambiguous. This CDR3 has 13 amino acids. In germline, CDR1 is SGHVS, CDR2 FQNEAQ. V lost 4 bases and J lost 0, with 6 bases in between. The CDR3 loop reads CASSYTANYGYTF. CDR3 DNA sequence: TGTGCCAGCAGCTATACAGCTAACTATGGCTACACCTTC. The full variable domain, in which reference TRBV7-8 and TRBJ1-2 provide the parts outside the CDR3, is GAGVSQSPRYKVAKRGQDVALRCDPISGHVSLFWYQQALGQGPEFLTYFQNEAQLDKSGLPSDRFFAERPEGSVSTLKIQRTQQEDSAVYLCASSYTANYGYTFGSGTRLTVV.

This chain links TRBV5-1 with TRBJ1-2; D remains ambiguous. V was trimmed by 2 bases and J by 6 bases, leaving 8 bases between them. The CDR3 loop spans 12 amino acids. Germline CDR1 and CDR2: SGHRS and YFSETQ. The CDR3 sequence: CASSFGRDGYTF. CDR3 DNA sequence: TGCGCCAGCAGCTTCGGGAGGGATGGCTACACCTTC.

The chain has TRBV27 and TRBJ1-6, with no clear D. CDR1 and CDR2 (germline): MNHEY, SMNVEV (reference sequence). Trimming shortened V by 5 bases and J by 9 bases, and 11 bases separated the two germline ends. This CDR3 comprises 13 residues. The CDR3 loop reads CASSPPRGSPLHF. As DNA, the CDR3 is TGTGCCAGCAGTCCACCCCGGGGTTCACCCCTCCACTTT.